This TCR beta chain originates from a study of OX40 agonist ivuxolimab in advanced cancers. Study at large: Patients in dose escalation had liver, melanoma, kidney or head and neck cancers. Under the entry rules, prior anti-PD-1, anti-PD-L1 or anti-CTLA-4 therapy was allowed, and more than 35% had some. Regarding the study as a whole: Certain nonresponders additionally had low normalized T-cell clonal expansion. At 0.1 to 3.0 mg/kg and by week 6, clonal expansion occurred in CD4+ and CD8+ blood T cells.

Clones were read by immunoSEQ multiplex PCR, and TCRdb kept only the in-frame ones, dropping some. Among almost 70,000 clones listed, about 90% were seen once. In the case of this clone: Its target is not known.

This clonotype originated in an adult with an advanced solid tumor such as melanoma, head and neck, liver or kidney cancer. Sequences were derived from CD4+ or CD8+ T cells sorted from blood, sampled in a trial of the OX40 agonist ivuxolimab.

The CDR3 spells CASRENSGANVLTF. In DNA, the CDR3 is TGTGCCAGCAGGGAAAACTCTGGGGCCAACGTCCTGACTTTC. The rearrangement links TRBV6-6 to TRBJ2-6, with D unresolved. This CDR3 is 14 amino acids long. The V and J ends lost 6 bases and 0 bases respectively, with 6 bases between them. Germline V gene data show CDR1 as MNHNY and CDR2 as SVGAGI (reference sequence).